This TCR beta chain was identified during a study of cytomegalovirus exposure and HLA in healthy donors. The PCR had 60 Vbeta and 13 Jbeta primers. Data came from immunoSEQ multiplex PCR; TCRdb stores just in-frame clones and leaves some out. The sample's table shows 100,000 to 150,000 clones. The length of the CDR3 is 17 residues. CDR1 is SGHTA, CDR2 FQGNSA, per germline. Trimming removed 1 base from V and 6 bases from J; junction bases left unmatched: 9. The chain recombines TRBV7-2 with TRBJ2-7; 13 bases map to TRBD2. The sample was PBMCs. The sequence was collected from a man in his forties in good health and CMV-seronegative. CDR3 sequence reads: CASSLDVGLAGVSEQYF. Here the CDR3 DNA reads TGTGCCAGCAGCTTAGATGTAGGACTAGCGGGAGTAAGCGAGCAGTACTTC.